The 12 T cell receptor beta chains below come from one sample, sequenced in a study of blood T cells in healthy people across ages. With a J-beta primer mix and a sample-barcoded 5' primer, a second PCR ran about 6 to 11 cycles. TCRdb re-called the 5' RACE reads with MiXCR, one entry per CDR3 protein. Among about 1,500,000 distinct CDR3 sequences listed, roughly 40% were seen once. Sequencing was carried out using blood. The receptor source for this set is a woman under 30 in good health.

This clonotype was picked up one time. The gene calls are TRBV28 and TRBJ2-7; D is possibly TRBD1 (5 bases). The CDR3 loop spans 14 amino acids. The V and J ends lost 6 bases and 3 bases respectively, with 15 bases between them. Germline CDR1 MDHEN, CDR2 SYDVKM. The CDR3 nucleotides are TGTGCCAGCAGGGGTGACAGTAGGGACTACGAGCAGTACTTC. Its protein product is CASRGDSRDYEQYF. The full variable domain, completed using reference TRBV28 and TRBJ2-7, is DVKVTQSSRYLVKRTGEKVFLECVQDMDHENMFWYRQDPGLGLRLIYFSYDVKMKEKGDIPEGYSVSREKKERFSLILESASTNQTSMYLCASRGDSRDYEQYFGPGTRLTVT.

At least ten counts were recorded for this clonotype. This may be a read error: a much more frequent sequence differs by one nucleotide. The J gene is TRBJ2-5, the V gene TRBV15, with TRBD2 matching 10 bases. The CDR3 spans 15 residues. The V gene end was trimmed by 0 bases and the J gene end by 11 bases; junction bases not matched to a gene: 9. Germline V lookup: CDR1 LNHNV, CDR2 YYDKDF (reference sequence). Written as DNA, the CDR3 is TGTGCCACCAGCAGAGAAGCGGGGGGGCCCAATGAGCAGTACTTC. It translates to CATSREAGGPNEQYF. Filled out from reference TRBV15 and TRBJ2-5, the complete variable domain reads DAMVIQNPRYQVTQFGKPVTLSCSQTLNHNVMYWYQQKSSQAPKLLFHYYDKDFNNEADTPDNFQSRRPNTSFCFLDIRSPGLGDTAMYLCATSREAGGPNEQYFGPGTRLLVL.

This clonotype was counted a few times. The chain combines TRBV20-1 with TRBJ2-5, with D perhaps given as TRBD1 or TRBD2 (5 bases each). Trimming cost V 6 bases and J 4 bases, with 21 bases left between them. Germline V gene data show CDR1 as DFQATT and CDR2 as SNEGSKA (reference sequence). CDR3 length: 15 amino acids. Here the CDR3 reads CSATGTTEVVETQYF. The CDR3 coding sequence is TGCAGTGCAACGGGGACCACAGAGGTGGTAGAGACCCAGTACTTC.

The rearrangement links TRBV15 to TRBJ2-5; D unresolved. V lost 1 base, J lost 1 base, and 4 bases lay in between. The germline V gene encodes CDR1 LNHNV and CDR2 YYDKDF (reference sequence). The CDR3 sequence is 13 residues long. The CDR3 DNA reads TGTGCCACCAGCAGAGGGTTCCAAGAGACCCAGTACTTC. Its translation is CATSRGFQETQYF.

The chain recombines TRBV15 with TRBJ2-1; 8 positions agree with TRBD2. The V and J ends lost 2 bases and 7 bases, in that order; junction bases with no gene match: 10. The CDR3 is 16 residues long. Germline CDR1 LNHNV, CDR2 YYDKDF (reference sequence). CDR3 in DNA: TGTGCCACCAGCAGAACGAGCGGGGGCCCGGGAAATGAGCAGTTCTTC. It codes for CATSRTSGGPGNEQFF.

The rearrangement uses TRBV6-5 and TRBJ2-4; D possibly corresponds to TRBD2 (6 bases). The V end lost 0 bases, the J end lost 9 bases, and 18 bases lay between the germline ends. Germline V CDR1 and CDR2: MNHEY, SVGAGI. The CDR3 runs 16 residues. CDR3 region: CASSYSSSSVRGIQYF. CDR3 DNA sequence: TGTGCCAGCAGTTACTCGAGCTCTAGCGTGCGGGGCATTCAGTACTTC.

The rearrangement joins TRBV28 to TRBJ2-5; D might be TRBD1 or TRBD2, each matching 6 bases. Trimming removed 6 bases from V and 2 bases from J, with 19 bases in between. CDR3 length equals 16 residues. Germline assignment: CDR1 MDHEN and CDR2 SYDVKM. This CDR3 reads CASRTPSGAKQETQYF. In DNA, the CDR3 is TGTGCCAGCAGGACTCCCTCGGGGGCGAAGCAAGAGACCCAGTACTTC.

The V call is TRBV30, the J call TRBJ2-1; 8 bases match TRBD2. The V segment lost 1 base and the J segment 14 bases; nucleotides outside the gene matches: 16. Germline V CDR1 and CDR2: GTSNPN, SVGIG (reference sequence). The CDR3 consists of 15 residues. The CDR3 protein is CAWSALAGAGSREFF. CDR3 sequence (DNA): TGTGCCTGGAGTGCTCTAGCGGGTGCCGGATCTCGGGAGTTCTTC.

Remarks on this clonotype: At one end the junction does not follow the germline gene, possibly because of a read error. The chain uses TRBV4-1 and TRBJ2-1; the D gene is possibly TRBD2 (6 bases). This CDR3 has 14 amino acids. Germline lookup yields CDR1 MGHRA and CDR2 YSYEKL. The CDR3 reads CASSRRGKYKEQFF. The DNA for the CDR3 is TGCGCCAGCAGCCGGCGGGGCAAATACAAGGAGCAGTTCTTC.

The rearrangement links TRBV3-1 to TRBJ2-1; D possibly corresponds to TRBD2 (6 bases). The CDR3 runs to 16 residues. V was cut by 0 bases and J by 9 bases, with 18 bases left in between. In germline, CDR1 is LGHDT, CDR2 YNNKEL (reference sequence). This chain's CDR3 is CASSQEGSGEMSEQFF. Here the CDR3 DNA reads TGTGCCAGCAGCCAAGAAGGTAGCGGAGAGATGAGTGAGCAGTTCTTC.

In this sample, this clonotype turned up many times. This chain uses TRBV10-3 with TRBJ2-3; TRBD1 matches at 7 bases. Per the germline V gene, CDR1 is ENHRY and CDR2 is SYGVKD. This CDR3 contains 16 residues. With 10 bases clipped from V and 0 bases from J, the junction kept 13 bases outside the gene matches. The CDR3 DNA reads TGTGCCACCCTCAGCCCTCGACAGGGAAGCACAGATACGCAGTATTTT. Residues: CATLSPRQGSTDTQYF.

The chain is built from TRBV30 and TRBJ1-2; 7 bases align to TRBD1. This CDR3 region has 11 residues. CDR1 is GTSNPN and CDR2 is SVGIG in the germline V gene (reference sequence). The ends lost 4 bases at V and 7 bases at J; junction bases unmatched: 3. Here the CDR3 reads CAWNRGSGYTF. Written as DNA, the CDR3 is TGTGCCTGGAACAGGGGAAGTGGCTACACCTTC.